This entry describes one T cell receptor beta chain. No antigen is known for it. This entry is derived from a study of beta chain features in type 1 diabetes. Overall study context: Fewer than 140,000,000 sorted cells were examined across all samples.

As every portion of the isolated RNA was reverse transcribed, the sequencing read expressed TCRB transcripts. TCRdb's table, derived via immunoSEQ multiplex PCR, lists solely in-frame clones and lacks some. The data show 130,000 to 150,000 clones, under 60% seen once. Trimming took 8 bases from V and 0 from J, leaving 14 bases between them. The CDR3 runs to 14 residues. In germline, CDR1 is MDHEN, CDR2 SYDVKM. Findings and limits, study-wide: In every one of the four CD4+ subsets, TCRB CDR3s were moderately but significantly shorter in Type 1 diabetes patients.

The clonotype comes from a man between 18 and 35 years old in good health. Source material: Tregs from blood. This chain joins TRBV28 and TRBJ2-7; possible D gene TRBD1, 7 bases. The CDR3 sequence: CASLQGGFSYEQYF. The CDR3 DNA is TGTGCCAGCCTCCAGGGGGGCTTCTCCTACGAGCAGTACTTC.